This TCR beta chain appears in the sequencing data of a study of T-cell reconstitution after alpha-beta-depleted transplantation in children. Unique molecular identifiers tagged the TCRbeta library. Each CDR3 protein gets one entry after TCRdb re-called the PCR reads with MiXCR. The table has approximately 420,000 distinct CDR3 sequences, about a tenth seen once. Looked up from germline, CDR1 is DFQATT and CDR2 is SNEGSKA (reference sequence). Trimming shortened V by 6 bases and J by 0 bases, and 13 bases separated the two germline ends. CDR3 length: 14 amino acids. This clonotype has ten or more counts.

This chain joins TRBV20-1 and TRBJ2-3, with D uncertain. The TCR sequence derives from a human donor who donated a stem cell graft to a child with acute myeloid leukemia. Sequencing used PBMCs from the stem cell graft donor, obtained from the stem cell graft. In nucleotides, the CDR3 is TGCAGTGCCAAATCAGGAAGCAGCACAGATACGCAGTATTTT. Translation: CSAKSGSSTDTQYF.